The clone carrying this T cell receptor beta chain has at least ten counts. Antigen specificity is unknown. The study made its TCR cDNA through 5'RACE template switching. That step introduced a universal primer site along with UMIs. In TCRdb, the 5' RACE reads were re-called with MiXCR into one record per CDR3 protein. The sample contains 150,000 to 200,000 distinct CDR3 sequences, 9.3% of which appear only once. The sample is drawn from a study of T cells after yellow fever vaccination. Per germline, CDR1 LGHNA and CDR2 YSLEER. V was pared by 2 bases and J by 3 bases, with 7 bases between. This CDR3 spans 13 amino acids. Findings and caveats of the study: Peak timing came faster in the weaker secondary response, day 5 versus 15. Primary-vaccination clones mostly resurfaced post-booster (roughly 97% CD4, 75% to 90% CD8). Of the clonotypes, a small share occurred in both CD4 and CD8 compartments.

The rearrangement links TRBV4-3 to TRBJ2-5; no clear D. The material was CD8+ T cells sorted from PBMCs, obtained 45 days after the yellow fever booster vaccination. The clonotype comes from a man younger than 35 who received the YFV17D yellow fever vaccine. The CDR3 spells CASSQRLKETQYF. DNA for the CDR3: TGCGCCAGCAGCCAACGATTGAAAGAGACCCAGTACTTC.